This passage covers 20 T cell receptor beta chains from one sample sequenced in a study of T cell responses to AZD1222 COVID-19 vaccine. Here immunoSEQ multiplex PCR was the method, and the copy in TCRdb shows in-frame clones only, minus some. Seen here are roughly 67,000 clones, roughly 86% observed once, and the top ten hold around 8%. The source material was peripheral blood, sampled on day 0 of AZD1222 vaccination. These receptors were taken from an adult in good health.

This chain joins TRBV19 and TRBJ1-5; D is ambiguous. CDR1 and CDR2 (germline): LNHDA, SQIVND (reference sequence). The length of the CDR3 is 13 residues. The CDR3, as DNA: TGTGCTCCAGTAACGGCGGAAAATCAGCCCCAGCATTTT. It specifies CAPVTAENQPQHF.

This chain joins TRBV4-3 and TRBJ1-1; D gene unclear. The germline V and J ends were trimmed by 3 bases and 8 bases, with 13 bases remaining between them. Germline V gives CDR1 LGHNA, CDR2 YSLEER. The CDR3 is 13 residues long. The CDR3 sequence: CASSQLAMAEAFF. CDR3 coding DNA: TGCGCCAGCAGCCAGCTCGCGATGGCAGAAGCTTTCTTT.

The J gene is TRBJ1-2, the V gene TRBV11-2; the D is unclear. The germline CDR1 and CDR2 sequences are SGHAT and FQNNGV. CDR3 length: 13 residues. The V gene lost 5 bases and the J gene lost 7 bases, with 14 bases spanning the gap. The CDR3 bases are TGTGCCAGCAGCGCCGGACTTCTGGGTGGCTACACCTTC. It encodes CASSAGLLGGYTF.

CDR3 amino acids: CASSEGGLAKNIQYF. Here the CDR3 DNA reads TGTGCCAGCAGTGAAGGGGGCCTAGCCAAAAACATTCAGTACTTC. V gene TRBV2 combines with J gene TRBJ2-4, with D maybe TRBD1 (5 bases). Germline V CDR1 and CDR2: SNHLY, FYNNEI. The CDR3 contains 15 residues. The V end was cut by 1 base, the J end by 0 bases, with 7 bases between.

The J gene is TRBJ2-5, the V gene TRBV7-2; 7 nucleotides align to TRBD1. From germline, CDR1 is SGHTA and CDR2 FQGNSA. V gave up 5 bases and J gave up 6 bases; unmatched junction bases: 6. The CDR3 totals 13 residues. The CDR3, as DNA: TGTGCCAGCAGCGCGACAGGGATGAAGACCCAGTACTTC. Its protein product is CASSATGMKTQYF.

This clone was observed once. The CDR3 nucleotides read TGCAGCGTTGAACCAGGAAACTATGGCTACACCTTC. Its protein product is CSVEPGNYGYTF. The chain couples TRBV29-1 to TRBJ1-2; D not certain. Trimming left V 2 bases short and J 2 bases short, with 6 bases between. The germline V gene has CDR1 SQVTM and CDR2 ANQGSEA. This CDR3 region has 12 residues. Together with reference TRBV29-1 and TRBJ1-2, the CDR3 gives the full variable domain: SAVISQKPSRDICQRGTSLTIQCQVDSQVTMMFWYRQQPGQSLTLIATANQGSEATYESGFVIDKFPISRPNLTFSTLTVSNMSPEDSSIYLCSVEPGNYGYTFGSGTRLTVV.

The chain combines TRBV5-4 with TRBJ2-7; D is unresolved. The CDR3 runs 13 residues. Germline CDR1 reads SGHNT; CDR2 reads YYREEE (reference sequence). V lost 1 base to trimming and J lost 3 bases, with 8 bases between them. For the CDR3, the DNA is TGTGCCAGCAGCTTGATAGTCTACTACGAGCAGTACTTC. This translates into CASSLIVYYEQYF. The complete variable domain, with remaining parts taken from reference TRBV5-4 and TRBJ2-7, reads ETGVTQSPTHLIKTRGQQVTLRCSSQSGHNTVSWYQQALGQGPQFIFQYYREEENGRGNFPPRFSGLQFPNYSSELNVNALELDDSALYLCASSLIVYYEQYFGPGTRLTVT.

V gene TRBV11-3 combines with J gene TRBJ1-1; D gene unclear. V was pared by 5 bases and J by 1 base, with 11 bases between. Germline-derived CDR1 and CDR2 are SGHNT and YENEEA. The CDR3 consists of 14 residues. CDR3 amino acids: CASSLVQWNTEAFF. The CDR3 coding sequence is TGTGCCAGCAGCCTCGTCCAATGGAACACTGAAGCTTTCTTT.

The table lists this clone with a few counts. CDR3 loop: CASGTGGANVLTF. The DNA of the CDR3 is TGCGCCAGCGGGACAGGGGGGGCCAACGTCCTGACTTTC. This chain connects TRBV10-1 to TRBJ2-6; 9 positions agree with TRBD1. The CDR3 is 13 amino acids. CDR1 is WNHNN, CDR2 SYGVQD, per germline (reference sequence). V trimming: 8 bases; J trimming: 4 bases; junction bases outside the gene matches: 0.

CDR3 residues: CASSFSMNTEAFF. CDR3 DNA: TGTGCCAGCAGCTTTTCAATGAACACTGAAGCTTTCTTT. This chain links TRBV7-6 with TRBJ1-1, with D hard to call. The CDR3 totals 13 residues. The germline gives CDR1 SGHVS, CDR2 FNYEAQ. Trimming left V 3 bases short and J 0 bases short, with 5 bases between.

The rearrangement uses TRBV4-3 and TRBJ2-5; a weak D match, TRBD1 (5 bases). The CDR3 has 16 residues. V was shortened by 0 bases and J by 6 bases, with 17 bases between the two germline ends. The germline gives CDR1 LGHNA, CDR2 YSLEER. The DNA for the CDR3 is TGCGCCAGCAGCCAAGATGAAGGGGTGAGAGGAAAGACCCAGTACTTC. Translating gives CASSQDEGVRGKTQYF.

The chain joins TRBV4-1 to TRBJ2-6; 12 positions agree with TRBD2. Germline CDR1 is MGHRA and CDR2 is YSYEKL. Losses at the gene ends were 4 bases for V and 1 base for J; bases not matched to a gene: 5. The CDR3 is made up of 18 amino acids. CDR3 protein: CASSPGLAGMSGANVLTF. The DNA for the CDR3 is TGCGCCAGCAGCCCAGGACTAGCGGGAATGTCTGGGGCCAACGTCCTGACTTTC.

J is TRBJ2-3 and V is TRBV5-4; 14 bases fit TRBD2. CDR1 and CDR2 from the germline V gene are SGHNT and YYREEE (reference sequence). CDR3 size: 19 residues. The ends lost 3 bases at V and 0 bases at J; junction bases unmatched: 9. The CDR3 here is CASSSPGLAGEVSTDTQYF. Written as DNA, the CDR3 is TGTGCCAGCAGCTCGCCGGGACTAGCGGGAGAGGTAAGCACAGATACGCAGTATTTT.

CDR3 amino acids: CASSPGTASEPQHF. Here the CDR3 DNA reads TGCGCCAGCAGCCCAGGGACAGCCTCGGAGCCCCAGCATTTT. The chain is built from TRBV4-1 and TRBJ1-5; 7 nucleotides align to TRBD1. The CDR3 has 14 residues. V gave up 4 bases and J gave up 8 bases; unmatched junction bases: 8. Germline V gene lookup returns CDR1 MGHRA and CDR2 YSYEKL.

This sequence joins TRBV14 and TRBJ2-1; D not resolved. Germline-derived CDR1 and CDR2 are SGHDN and FVKESK. This CDR3 spans 13 amino acids. V was clipped by 6 bases and J by 4 bases, with 10 bases between them. Here the CDR3 reads CASSRTLYNEQFF. Here the CDR3 DNA reads TGTGCCAGCAGTCGGACGCTGTACAATGAGCAGTTCTTC. The variable domain in full, with the rest retrieved from reference TRBV14 and TRBJ2-1, is EAGVTQFPSHSVIEKGQTVTLRCDPISGHDNLYWYRRVMGKEIKFLLHFVKESKQDESGMPNNRFLAERTGGTYSTLKVQPAELEDSGVYFCASSRTLYNEQFFGPGTRLTVL.

This clone was seen a single time. This chain joins TRBV5-1 and TRBJ1-2; 7 bases align to TRBD1. V trimming: 0 bases; J trimming: 7 bases; junction bases outside the gene matches: 3. Germline V gene lookup returns CDR1 SGHRS and CDR2 YFSETQ. CDR3 size: 13 residues. CDR3 DNA sequence: TGCGCCAGCAGCTTGGGTGGGGACAGTGGCTACACCTTC. It yields the protein CASSLGGDSGYTF.

The chain couples TRBV14 to TRBJ2-7, with unresolved D. V was cut by 4 bases and J by 7 bases, with 20 bases left in between. In germline, CDR1 is SGHDN, CDR2 FVKESK. The CDR3 sequence is 15 residues long. In DNA form, the CDR3 reads TGTGCCAGCAGCCGCACCGGGCGGCTTCCTCGGGAGCAGTACTTC. Translation gives CASSRTGRLPREQYF.

The chain uses TRBV30 and TRBJ1-4; D is perhaps TRBD1 (5 bases). Trimming left V 2 bases short and J 5 bases short, with 15 bases between. The germline V gene encodes CDR1 GTSNPN and CDR2 SVGIG (reference sequence). This CDR3 is 15 amino acids long. The CDR3 nucleotides are TGTGCCTGGAGTCCAACCGGGACGGGAAATGAAAAACTGTTTTTT. Its translation is CAWSPTGTGNEKLFF.

The V and J genes are TRBV19 and TRBJ1-1, with TRBD1 identical over 9 bases. Germline V gene sequence: CDR1 LNHDA, CDR2 SQIVND (reference sequence). CDR3 length: 14 amino acids. Germline trimming cut 4 bases from V and 4 bases from J; bases unmatched to any gene: 4. The CDR3 loop reads CASSTGQGTTEAFF. In nucleotides, the CDR3 is TGTGCCAGTAGTACAGGACAGGGGACCACTGAAGCTTTCTTT.

This sequence joins TRBV28 and TRBJ2-1, with D possibly being TRBD2 (5 bases). With 2 bases removed from V and 6 bases from J, the gap between germline ends came to 14 bases. The CDR3 is made up of 15 amino acids. Germline V lookup: CDR1 MDHEN, CDR2 SYDVKM. The CDR3 here is CASSLVGVRGNEQFF. CDR3 nucleotide sequence: TGTGCCAGCAGTTTAGTCGGGGTTCGGGGCAATGAGCAGTTCTTC.